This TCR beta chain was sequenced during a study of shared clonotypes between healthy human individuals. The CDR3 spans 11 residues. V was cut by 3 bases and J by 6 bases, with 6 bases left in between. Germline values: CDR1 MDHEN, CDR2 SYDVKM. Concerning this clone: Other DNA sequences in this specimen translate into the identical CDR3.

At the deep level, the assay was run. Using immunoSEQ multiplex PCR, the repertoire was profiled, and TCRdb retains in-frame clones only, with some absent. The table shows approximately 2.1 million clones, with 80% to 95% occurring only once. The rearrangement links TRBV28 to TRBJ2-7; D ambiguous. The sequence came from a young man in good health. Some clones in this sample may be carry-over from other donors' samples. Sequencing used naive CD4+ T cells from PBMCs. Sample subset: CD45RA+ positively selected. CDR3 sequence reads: CASSFRGEQYF. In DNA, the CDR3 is TGTGCCAGCAGTTTTCGAGGCGAGCAGTACTTC. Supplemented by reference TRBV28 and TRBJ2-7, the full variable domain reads DVKVTQSSRYLVKRTGEKVFLECVQDMDHENMFWYRQDPGLGLRLIYFSYDVKMKEKGDIPEGYSVSREKKERFSLILESASTNQTSMYLCASSFRGEQYFGPGTRLTVT.